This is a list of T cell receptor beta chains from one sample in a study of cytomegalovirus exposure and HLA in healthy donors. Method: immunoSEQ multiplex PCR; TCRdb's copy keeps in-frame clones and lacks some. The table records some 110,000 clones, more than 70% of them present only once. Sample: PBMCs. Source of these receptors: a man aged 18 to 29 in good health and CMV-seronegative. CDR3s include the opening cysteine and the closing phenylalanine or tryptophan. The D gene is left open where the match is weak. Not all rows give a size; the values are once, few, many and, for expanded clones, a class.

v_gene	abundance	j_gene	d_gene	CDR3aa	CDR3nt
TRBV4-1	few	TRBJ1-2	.	CASSQDPTRSGYTF	TGCGCCAGCAGCCAAGACCCCACACGATCTGGCTACACCTTC
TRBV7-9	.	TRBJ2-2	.	CASSLWGVNTGELFF	TGTGCCAGCAGCCTATGGGGGGTGAACACCGGGGAGCTGTTTTTT
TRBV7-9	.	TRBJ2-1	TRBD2	CASSPRIGLAGPTNEQFF	TGTGCCAGCAGCCCCAGGATTGGCCTAGCGGGGCCAACCAATGAGCAGTTCTTC
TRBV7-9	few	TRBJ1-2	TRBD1	CASSFNSRGDYGYTF	TGTGCCAGCAGCTTTAATAGCAGGGGGGACTATGGCTACACCTTC
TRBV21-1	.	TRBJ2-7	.	CASSKVSLLSGDSYEQYF	TGTGCCAGCAGCAAAGTTAGTCTCCTAAGCGGAGACTCCTACGAGCAGTACTTC
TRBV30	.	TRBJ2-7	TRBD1	CAWTDGQVTSYEQYF	TGTGCCTGGACTGATGGACAGGTAACGTCCTACGAGCAGTACTTC
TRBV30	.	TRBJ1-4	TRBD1	CAWSVGGQGDEKLFF	TGTGCCTGGAGTGTTGGGGGACAGGGAGATGAAAAACTGTTTTTT
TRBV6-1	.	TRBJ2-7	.	CASSLQQGTTYEQYF	TGTGCCAGCAGCCTTCAGCAGGGCACCACCTACGAGCAGTACTTC
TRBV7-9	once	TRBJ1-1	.	CASSLLGGPGEAFF	TGTGCCAGCAGCTTATTGGGGGGGCCGGGTGAAGCTTTCTTT
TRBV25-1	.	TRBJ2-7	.	CASRDTGFSYEQYF	TGTGCCAGCAGGGATACAGGTTTCTCCTACGAGCAGTACTTC
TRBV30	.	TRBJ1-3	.	CAWSLTSGNTIYF	TGTGCCTGGAGTTTGACTTCTGGAAACACCATATATTTT
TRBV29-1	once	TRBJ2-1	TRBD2	CSVGLAPHNEQFF	TGCAGCGTTGGACTAGCTCCCCACAATGAGCAGTTCTTC
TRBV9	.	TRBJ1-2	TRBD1	CASSTVGGGYGYTF	TGTGCCAGCAGCACCGTAGGGGGCGGCTATGGCTACACCTTC
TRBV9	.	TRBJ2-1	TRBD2	CASSTGLAYNEQFF	TGTGCCAGCAGTACGGGACTAGCATACAATGAGCAGTTCTTC
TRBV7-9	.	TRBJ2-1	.	CASSFRGSPNDEQFF	TGTGCCAGCAGCTTCCGGGGTTCCCCTAACGATGAGCAGTTCTTC
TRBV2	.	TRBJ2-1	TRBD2	CASSERSSGRYEQFF	TGTGCCAGCAGTGAGAGGTCTAGCGGGAGGTATGAGCAGTTCTTC